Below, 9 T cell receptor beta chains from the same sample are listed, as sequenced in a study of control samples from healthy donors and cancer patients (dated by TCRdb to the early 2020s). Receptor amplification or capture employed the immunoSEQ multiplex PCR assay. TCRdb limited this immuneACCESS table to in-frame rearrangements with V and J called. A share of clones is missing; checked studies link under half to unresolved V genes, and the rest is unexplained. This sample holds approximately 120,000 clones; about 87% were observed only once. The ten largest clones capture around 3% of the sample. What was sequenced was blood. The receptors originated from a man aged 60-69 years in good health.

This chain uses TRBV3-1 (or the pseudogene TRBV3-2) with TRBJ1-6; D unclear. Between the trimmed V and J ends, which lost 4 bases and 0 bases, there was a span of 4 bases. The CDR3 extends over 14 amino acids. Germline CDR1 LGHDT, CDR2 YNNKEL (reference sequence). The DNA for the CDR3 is TGTGCCAGCAGCCGGAGCTCCTATAATTCACCCCTCCACTTT. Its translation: CASSRSSYNSPLHF.

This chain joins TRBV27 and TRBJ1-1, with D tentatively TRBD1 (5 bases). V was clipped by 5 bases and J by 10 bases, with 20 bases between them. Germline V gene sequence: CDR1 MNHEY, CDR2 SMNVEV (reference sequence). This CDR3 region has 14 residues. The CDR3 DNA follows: TGTGCCAGCAGTCCCTACCCCTATCTGGGGGGAGCTTTCTTT. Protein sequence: CASSPYPYLGGAFF.

CDR3 nucleotide sequence: TGTGCCACCTCGGGCGACAGTGTAACAGATACGCAGTATTTT. Protein product: CATSGDSVTDTQYF. V is TRBV24-1 and J is TRBJ2-3, with D maybe TRBD1 (5 bases). Trimming pared 9 bases from V and 3 bases from J, leaving 15 bases between. In germline, CDR1 is KGHDR, CDR2 SFDVKD. This CDR3 is built from 14 residues.

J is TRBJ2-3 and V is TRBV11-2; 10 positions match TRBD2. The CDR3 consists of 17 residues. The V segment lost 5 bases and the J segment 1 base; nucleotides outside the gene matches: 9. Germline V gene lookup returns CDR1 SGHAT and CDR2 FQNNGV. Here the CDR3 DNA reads TGTGCCAGCAGCCTCCAATCCGGGACTAGCGGCACAGATACGCAGTATTTT. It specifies CASSLQSGTSGTDTQYF.

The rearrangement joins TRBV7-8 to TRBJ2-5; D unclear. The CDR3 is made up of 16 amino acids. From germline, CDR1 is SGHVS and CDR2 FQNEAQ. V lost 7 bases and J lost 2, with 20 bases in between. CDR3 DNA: TGTGCCAGCAAGAAACTTCCCGCAGCGACTCAAGAGACCCAGTACTTC. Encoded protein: CASKKLPAATQETQYF.

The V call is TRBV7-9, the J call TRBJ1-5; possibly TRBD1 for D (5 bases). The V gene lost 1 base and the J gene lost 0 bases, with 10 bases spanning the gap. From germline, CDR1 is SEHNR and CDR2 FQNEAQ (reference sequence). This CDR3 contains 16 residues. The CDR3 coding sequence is TGTGCCAGCAGCTTAGGCAGGGCAAATAGCAATCAGCCCCAGCATTTT. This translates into CASSLGRANSNQPQHF.

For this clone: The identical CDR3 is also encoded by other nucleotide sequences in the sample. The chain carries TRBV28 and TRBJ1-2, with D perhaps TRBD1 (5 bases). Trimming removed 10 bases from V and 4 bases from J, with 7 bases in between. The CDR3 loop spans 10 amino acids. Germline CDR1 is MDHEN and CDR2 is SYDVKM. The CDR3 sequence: CATDSYGYTF. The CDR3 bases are TGTGCCACAGACAGCTATGGCTACACCTTC.

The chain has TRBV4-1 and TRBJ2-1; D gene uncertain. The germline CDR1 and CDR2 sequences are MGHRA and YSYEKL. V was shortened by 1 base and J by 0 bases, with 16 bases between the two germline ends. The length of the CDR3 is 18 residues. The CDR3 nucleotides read TGCGCCAGCAGCCAAGTTTCTTGGAGATACTACTCCTACAATGAGCAGTTCTTC. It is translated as CASSQVSWRYYSYNEQFF.

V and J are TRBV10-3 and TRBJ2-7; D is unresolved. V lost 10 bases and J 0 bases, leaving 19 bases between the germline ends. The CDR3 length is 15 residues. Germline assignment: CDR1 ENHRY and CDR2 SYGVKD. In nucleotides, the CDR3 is TGTGCCACCAAGATAGGTCCGGTGGACTCCTACGAGCAGTACTTC. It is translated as CATKIGPVDSYEQYF.